This T cell receptor beta chain was sequenced in a study of identical twins. This clonotype was seen a few times. TCRdb analysed the 5' RACE reads with MiXCR anew, one entry per CDR3 protein. The data hold about 430,000 distinct CDR3 sequences, with approximately 18% observed a single time. This TCR was recovered from a man aged 50 to 60 in good health. Sequencing was done on a sample of naive T cells sorted from blood.

The CDR3 loop reads CSVQGMNTEAFF. CDR3 DNA sequence: TGCAGCGTTCAGGGCATGAACACTGAAGCTTTCTTT. The gene calls are TRBV29-1 and TRBJ1-1, with a weak D call TRBD1 (5 bases). This CDR3 has 12 amino acids. Per germline, CDR1 SQVTM and CDR2 ANQGSEA. Trimming removed 5 bases at V and 0 bases at J, with 7 bases between.